Sequencing of this TCR beta chain was carried out in a study of blood T cell repertoires in COVID-19. Authors' analysis steps: Reference gene primer amplification gave nucleated cell count estimates. This table comes from immunoSEQ multiplex PCR, and its TCRdb copy is limited to in-frame clones, with some not included. V and J calls and clone size follow that table, whereas D and trimming were derived from the DNA. The sample shows 65,000 to 70,000 clones, around nine tenths of them seen only once. The CDR3 spans 15 residues. The ends lost 0 bases at V and 9 bases at J; junction bases unmatched: 6. Germline V gene data show CDR1 as LGHDT and CDR2 as YNNKEL (reference sequence).

The chain links TRBV3-1 (or the pseudogene TRBV3-2) to TRBJ2-1; TRBD2 aligns across 9 bases. This TCR was recovered from a woman older than 75 with acute or convalescent COVID-19. Material: peripheral blood. CDR3 coding DNA: TGTGCCAGCAGCCAAGATGTGGGACTAGCAACTGAGCAGTTCTTC. Its translation: CASSQDVGLATEQFF.